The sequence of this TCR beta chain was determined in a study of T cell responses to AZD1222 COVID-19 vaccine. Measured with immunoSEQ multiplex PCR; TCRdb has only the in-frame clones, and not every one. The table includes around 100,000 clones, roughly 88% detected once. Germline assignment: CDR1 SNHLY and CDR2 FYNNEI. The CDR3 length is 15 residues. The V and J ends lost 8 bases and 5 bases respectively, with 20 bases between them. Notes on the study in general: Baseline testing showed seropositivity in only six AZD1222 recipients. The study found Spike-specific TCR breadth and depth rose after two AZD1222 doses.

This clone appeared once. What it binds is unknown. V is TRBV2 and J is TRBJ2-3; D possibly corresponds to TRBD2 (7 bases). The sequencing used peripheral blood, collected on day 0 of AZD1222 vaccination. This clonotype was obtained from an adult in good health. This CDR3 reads CASSGRGTDLDTQYF. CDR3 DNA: TGTGCCAGCTCGGGGAGGGGGACCGACTTAGATACGCAGTATTTT.